A selection of T cell receptor beta chains follows, all from one sample in a study of blood T cell repertoires in COVID-19. The repertoire was sequenced with immunoSEQ multiplex PCR; TCRdb's copy has only in-frame clones and lacks some. The data hold approximately 210,000 clones, with 86% observed a single time. The sequenced material came from peripheral blood. The receptors derive from a man aged 50 to 59 with COVID-19, enrolled during active disease. Both conserved end residues are part of each CDR3. D genes are given only for firm matches. Only part of the rows carry a size: once, few, many, or a class if the clone is expanded.

clone_size	d_call	j_call	v_call	cdr3_aa	cdr3_nt
.	TRBD1	TRBJ2-5	TRBV24-1	CATSDTWTGQETQYF	TGTGCCACCAGTGACACGTGGACAGGGCAAGAGACCCAGTACTTC
.	.	TRBJ1-1	TRBV14	CASSPGQTEAFF	TGTGCCAGCAGCCCCGGACAGACTGAAGCTTTCTTT
once	TRBD1	TRBJ2-3	TRBV7-2	CASSSDRADTQYF	TGTGCCAGCAGCTCCGACAGGGCAGATACGCAGTATTTT
.	.	TRBJ2-5	TRBV2	CASGVGGFGETQYF	TGTGCCAGCGGTGTAGGGGGATTCGGAGAGACCCAGTACTTC
once	TRBD1	TRBJ1-2	TRBV2	CASKTRDRVHYGYTF	TGTGCCAGCAAAACCCGGGACAGGGTTCACTATGGCTACACCTTC
.	TRBD2	TRBJ2-7	TRBV7-9	CASSLSGGGPSYEQYF	TGTGCCAGCAGCTTAAGCGGCGGGGGGCCCTCCTACGAGCAGTACTTC
.	TRBD2	TRBJ2-3	TRBV24-1	CATSDSRLADTDTQYF	TGTGCCACCAGTGATTCTAGACTAGCGGACACAGATACGCAGTATTTT
.	.	TRBJ2-6	TRBV4-3	CASSQDGATGANVLTF	TGCGCCAGCAGCCAAGATGGGGCAACTGGGGCCAACGTCCTGACTTTC
.	.	TRBJ2-3	TRBV7-6	CASSYLNRRGTDTQYF	TGTGCCAGCAGCTATCTAAACCGAAGAGGCACAGATACGCAGTATTTT
.	TRBD1	TRBJ2-2	TRBV7-3	CASSPHRDRDTGELFF	TGTGCCAGCAGCCCCCACCGGGACAGGGACACCGGGGAGCTGTTTTTT
.	TRBD2	TRBJ2-7	TRBV9	CASSEGLAGVYEQYF	TGTGCCAGCAGCGAGGGACTAGCGGGAGTCTACGAGCAGTACTTC
.	.	TRBJ1-6	TRBV19	CASTPGGSYNSPLHF	TGTGCCAGTACCCCGGGGGGTTCCTATAATTCACCCCTCCACTTT
.	TRBD2	TRBJ2-7	TRBV6-5	CASSYLRLAGAYEQYF	TGTGCCAGCAGTTACCTCAGACTAGCGGGAGCTTACGAGCAGTACTTC
once	.	TRBJ1-2	TRBV3-1/TRBV3-2	CASSQDLGPPHGYTF	TGTGCCAGCAGCCAAGATCTGGGCCCCCCCCATGGCTACACCTTC
.	.	TRBJ2-7	TRBV20-1	CSAHRVVEQYF	TGCAGTGCTCACAGGGTAGTCGAGCAGTACTTC
.	TRBD1	TRBJ2-7	TRBV6-5	CARRQGEQYF	TGTGCCAGGCGACAGGGCGAGCAGTACTTC
.	TRBD2	TRBJ2-7	TRBV24-1	CATSDWPGTSIYEQYF	TGTGCCACCAGTGATTGGCCCGGGACTAGCATTTACGAGCAGTACTTC
.	TRBD1	TRBJ1-2	TRBV6-5	CASSYDQGVYGYTF	TGTGCCAGCAGTTACGATCAGGGGGTCTATGGCTACACCTTC
.	.	TRBJ1-1	TRBV4-1	CASSHGPGFRGEAFF	TGCGCCAGCAGCCACGGACCGGGCTTTCGGGGTGAAGCTTTCTTT
.	.	TRBJ2-1	TRBV6-5	CASRELSSYNEQFF	TGTGCCAGCAGGGAGCTGAGCTCCTACAATGAGCAGTTCTTC
.	.	TRBJ1-1	TRBV2	CASSPVGGFKSNTEAFF	TGTGCCAGCAGTCCGGTGGGGGGATTCAAGTCCAACACTGAAGCTTTCTTT
.	.	TRBJ1-2	TRBV29-1	CSVEEEPAGGYTF	TGCAGCGTTGAAGAAGAACCGGCGGGCGGCTACACCTTC
once	TRBD2	TRBJ2-7	TRBV9	CASSVAPGGYEQYF	TGTGCCAGCAGCGTAGCTCCGGGAGGCTACGAGCAGTACTTC
.	.	TRBJ2-3	TRBV11-3	CASSLGGQSTDTQYF	TGTGCCAGCAGCTTAGGCGGGCAAAGCACAGATACGCAGTATTTT
many	.	TRBJ2-7	TRBV19	CASSSGIGYEQYF	TGTGCCAGTAGTAGCGGGATAGGGTACGAGCAGTACTTC
once	TRBD1	TRBJ2-7	TRBV19	CASRNRQGIPYEQYF	TGTGCCAGTAGAAACCGACAGGGGATCCCCTACGAGCAGTACTTC
.	TRBD2	TRBJ2-6	TRBV19	CASSQRGAVPAGANVLTF	TGTGCCAGTAGTCAGCGGGGGGCGGTCCCTGCCGGGGCCAACGTCCTGACTTTC
.	TRBD1	TRBJ1-2	TRBV27	CASSYTGDPNYGYTF	TGTGCCAGCAGTTACACAGGGGACCCTAACTATGGCTACACCTTC
few	.	TRBJ1-5	TRBV11-2	CASSLGTLSNQPQHF	TGTGCCAGCAGCTTAGGGACACTTAGCAATCAGCCCCAGCATTTT
.	.	TRBJ2-6	TRBV7-3	CASSLRSSGANVLTF	TGTGCCAGCAGCCTGAGGAGCTCTGGGGCCAACGTCCTGACTTTC
.	.	TRBJ1-1	TRBV6-5	CASSYHSQNTEAFF	TGTGCCAGCAGTTACCACAGTCAGAACACTGAAGCTTTCTTT
.	TRBD1	TRBJ1-4	TRBV9	CASSVGGGSEKLFF	TGTGCCAGCAGCGTAGGAGGGGGCAGCGAAAAACTGTTTTTT
.	.	TRBJ2-1	TRBV24-1	CATSGSRTDEQFF	TGTGCCACCAGCGGGAGCAGGACCGATGAGCAGTTCTTC
.	TRBD2	TRBJ2-7	TRBV7-8	CASSFDRAGLAGGPSSYEQYF	TGTGCCAGCAGCTTTGACAGGGCGGGACTAGCGGGAGGGCCCAGCTCCTACGAGCAGTACTTC
.	.	TRBJ2-1	TRBV5-1	CASSLDGGSYNEQFF	TGCGCCAGCAGCTTGGACGGAGGCTCCTACAATGAGCAGTTCTTC
.	.	TRBJ1-1	TRBV30	CAWTQQGNTEAFF	TGTGCCTGGACTCAACAGGGGAACACTGAAGCTTTCTTT
once	TRBD2	TRBJ2-2	TRBV10-2	CASRELAGVVTGELFF	TGCGCCAGCAGAGAACTAGCGGGAGTCGTCACCGGGGAGCTGTTTTTT
.	.	TRBJ1-1	TRBV7-8	CASSLTGQIEAFF	TGTGCCAGCAGCTTAACAGGCCAGATTGAAGCTTTCTTT
.	.	TRBJ1-2	TRBV10-3	CAISGDSENYGYTF	TGTGCCATCAGTGGTGACAGCGAAAACTATGGCTACACCTTC
.	.	TRBJ1-1	TRBV6-5	CASEAGRRNTEAFF	TGTGCCAGCGAGGCGGGGAGACGGAACACTGAAGCTTTCTTT
.	.	TRBJ1-1	TRBV5-6	CASSLALSVIEAFF	TGTGCCAGCAGCTTGGCACTATCGGTAATTGAAGCTTTCTTT
.	TRBD2	TRBJ2-5	TRBV6-5	CASRLAGGQETQYF	TGTGCCAGCAGACTAGCGGGGGGACAAGAGACCCAGTACTTC
.	TRBD2	TRBJ2-7	TRBV19	CASSIWTSGSYEQYF	TGTGCCAGTAGTATCTGGACTAGCGGGAGCTACGAGCAGTACTTC
.	.	TRBJ2-1	TRBV10-1	CASDSPLGDEQFF	TGCGCCAGTGACAGCCCCCTCGGTGATGAGCAGTTCTTC
.	TRBD1	TRBJ1-6	TRBV5-5	CASSWDSADSPLHF	TGTGCCAGCAGCTGGGACAGTGCCGATTCACCCCTCCACTTT
.	TRBD1	TRBJ2-3	TRBV6-4	CASSADRLRTDTQYF	TGTGCCAGCAGTGCGGACAGGCTTCGCACAGATACGCAGTATTTT
.	TRBD1	TRBJ2-1	TRBV5-4	CASSRRDRARDEQFF	TGTGCCAGCAGCCGCCGGGACAGGGCAAGGGATGAGCAGTTCTTC
.	.	TRBJ1-6	TRBV25-1	CASSPSGNSPLHF	TGTGCCAGCAGTCCATCAGGAAATTCACCCCTCCACTTT
.	TRBD2	TRBJ2-5	TRBV6-1	CASSVQGTSGSYETQYF	TGTGCCAGCAGTGTACAAGGGACTAGCGGGAGTTATGAGACCCAGTACTTC